This T cell receptor (beta chain) was profiled in a study of cytomegalovirus exposure and HLA in healthy donors. V was pared by 6 bases and J by 1 base, with 12 bases between. The germline CDR1 and CDR2 sequences are GTSNPN and SVGIG (reference sequence). The CDR3 loop spans 13 amino acids. Amplification used 60 Vbeta primers and 13 Jbeta primers. Here immunoSEQ multiplex PCR was the method, and the copy in TCRdb shows in-frame clones only, minus some. The data contain 55,000 to 70,000 clones, about two thirds of them seen just once; the ten biggest clones take up roughly a fifth. The TCR sequence derives from a woman aged 55-75 years in good health and CMV-seropositive. The sequenced material came from PBMCs. The rearrangement uses TRBV30 and TRBJ1-1; D is unresolved. The CDR3 nucleotides are TGTGCCTGTAACACGGGGAGGAACACTGAAGCTTTCTTT. Translation: CACNTGRNTEAFF.